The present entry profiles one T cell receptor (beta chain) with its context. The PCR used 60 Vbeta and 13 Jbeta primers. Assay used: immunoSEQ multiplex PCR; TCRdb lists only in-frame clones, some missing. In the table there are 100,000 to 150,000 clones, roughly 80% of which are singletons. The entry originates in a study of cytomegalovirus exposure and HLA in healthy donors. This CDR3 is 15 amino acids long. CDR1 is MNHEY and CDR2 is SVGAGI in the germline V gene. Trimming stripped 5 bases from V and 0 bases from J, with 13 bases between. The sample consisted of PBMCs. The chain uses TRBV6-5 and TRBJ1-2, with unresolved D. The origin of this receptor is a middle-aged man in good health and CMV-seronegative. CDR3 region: CASSNPRAANYGYTF. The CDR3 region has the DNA TGTGCCAGCAGTAACCCGAGGGCAGCTAACTATGGCTACACCTTC.